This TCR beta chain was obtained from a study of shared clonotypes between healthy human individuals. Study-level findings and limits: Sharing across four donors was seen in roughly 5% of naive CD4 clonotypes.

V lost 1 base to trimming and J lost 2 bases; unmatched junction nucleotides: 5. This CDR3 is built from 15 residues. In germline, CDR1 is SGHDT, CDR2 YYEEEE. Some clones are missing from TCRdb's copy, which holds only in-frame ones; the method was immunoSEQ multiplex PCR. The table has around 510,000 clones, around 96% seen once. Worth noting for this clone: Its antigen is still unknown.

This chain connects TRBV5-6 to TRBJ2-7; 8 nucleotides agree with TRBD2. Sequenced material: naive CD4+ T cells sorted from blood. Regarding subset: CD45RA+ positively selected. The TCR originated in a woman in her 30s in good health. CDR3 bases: TGTGCCAGCAGCTTGTATGCGGGAGGCACCTACGAGCAGTACTTC. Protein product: CASSLYAGGTYEQYF.